The 12 T cell receptor beta chains below come from one sample, sequenced in a study of cytomegalovirus exposure and HLA in healthy donors. With 60 Vbeta and 13 Jbeta primers, the PCR was carried out. Only in-frame clones appear in the TCRdb table, and some are missing; sequencing was by immunoSEQ multiplex PCR. The sample contains 75,000 to 100,000 clones, around three quarters of which appear only once. Sequenced sample: PBMCs. The receptors here all came from a man aged 25 to 40 in good health and CMV-seronegative.

The V call is TRBV7-6, the J call TRBJ1-2; TRBD1 is a possible D gene (5 bases). Germline-derived CDR1 and CDR2 are SGHVS and FNYEAQ. V lost 5 bases and J lost 7, with 14 bases in between. The CDR3 loop spans 13 amino acids. DNA for the CDR3: TGTGCCAGCAGCCTAAATTTGGACACTGGCTACACCTTC. Translation: CASSLNLDTGYTF.

The gene calls are TRBV4-1 and TRBJ2-3; 8 bases map to TRBD2. V trimming: 0 bases; J trimming: 2 bases; junction bases outside the gene matches: 19. Germline CDR1 reads MGHRA; CDR2 reads YSYEKL. The CDR3 is made up of 21 amino acids. CDR3 residues: CASSQDPGGGLLGFLTDTQYF. Here the CDR3 DNA reads TGCGCCAGCAGCCAAGATCCCGGGGGGGGGCTCTTAGGTTTTCTCACAGATACGCAGTATTTT.

The CDR3 DNA reads as TGTGCCAGCAGTGAGCTTCTAGCGGGAGCGGACATTCAGTACTTC. It is translated as CASSELLAGADIQYF. The gene calls are TRBV2 and TRBJ2-4; 10 bases map to TRBD2. From germline, CDR1 is SNHLY and CDR2 FYNNEI. The CDR3 consists of 15 residues. V dropped 3 bases and J dropped 8; count of bases not matched to a gene: 7.

J is TRBJ1-2 and V is TRBV2; 8 bases are a match to TRBD1. The V and J ends lost 10 bases and 6 bases, in that order; junction bases with no gene match: 7. The CDR3 extends over 12 amino acids. CDR1 and CDR2 from the germline V gene are SNHLY and FYNNEI. The CDR3 nucleotides are TGTGCCAACCCCCAGGGGGCGGATGGCTACACCTTC. This encodes CANPQGADGYTF.

V gene TRBV18 combines with J gene TRBJ2-1; TRBD1 agrees at 8 bases. Germline V lookup: CDR1 KGHSH, CDR2 LQKENI. This CDR3 comprises 14 residues. After removal of 4 bases from V and 8 bases from J, the junction contained 7 bases not matched to a gene. The CDR3 region has the DNA TGTGCCAGCTCACTTGACAGGGGTTTGCATGAGCAGTTCTTC. Its protein product is CASSLDRGLHEQFF.

The chain links TRBV19 to TRBJ1-2; TRBD1 might be the D (5 bases). CDR1 and CDR2 from the germline V gene are LNHDA and SQIVND (reference sequence). The length of the CDR3 is 14 residues. Trimming took 7 bases from V and 2 from J, leaving 14 bases between them. The CDR3 is CASNPPGHNYGYTF. CDR3 coding DNA: TGTGCCAGTAACCCCCCCGGACACAACTATGGCTACACCTTC. The full variable domain, in which reference TRBV19 and TRBJ1-2 provide the parts outside the CDR3, is DGGITQSPKYLFRKEGQNVTLSCEQNLNHDAMYWYRQDPGQGLRLIYYSQIVNDFQKGDIAEGYSVSREKKESFPLTVTSAQKNPTAFYLCASNPPGHNYGYTFGSGTRLTVV.

The chain recombines TRBV19 with TRBJ1-1, with D tentatively TRBD1 (6 bases). The germline V gene has CDR1 LNHDA and CDR2 SQIVND (reference sequence). The CDR3 spans 13 residues. V gave up 6 bases and J gave up 6 bases, with 14 bases separating them. The DNA of the CDR3 is TGTGCCAGTAGGTCCCGGGGGGCGGCTGAAGCTTTCTTT. Translation gives CASRSRGAAEAFF.

The rearrangement uses TRBV15 and TRBJ2-2; 7 bases line up with TRBD1. The germline CDR1 and CDR2 sequences are LNHNV and YYDKDF (reference sequence). V lost 0 bases, J lost 0 bases, and 7 bases stayed unmatched. The length of the CDR3 is 18 residues. Written as DNA, the CDR3 is TGTGCCACCAGCAGAGATCACTTGGGACAGCCGAACACCGGGGAGCTGTTTTTT. Residues: CATSRDHLGQPNTGELFF.

V gene TRBV10-3 combines with J gene TRBJ1-1, with TRBD1 as a possible D gene (6 bases). Trimming stripped 2 bases from V and 2 bases from J, with 12 bases between. CDR1 is ENHRY and CDR2 is SYGVKD in the germline V gene. The CDR3 sequence is 15 residues long. The CDR3 spells CAISEKTGGNTEAFF. For the CDR3, the DNA is TGTGCCATCAGTGAGAAGACAGGAGGAAACACTGAAGCTTTCTTT.

The J gene is TRBJ1-1, the V gene TRBV6-5; 7 positions match TRBD1. Trimming at V came to 0 bases and at J to 0 bases, leaving 4 bases not matched to a gene. Germline V gene lookup returns CDR1 MNHEY and CDR2 SVGAGI. This CDR3 is built from 16 residues. The CDR3 region is CASSYSRGILNTEAFF. The CDR3, as DNA: TGTGCCAGCAGTTACTCCAGGGGGATACTGAACACTGAAGCTTTCTTT.

The V call is TRBV12-5, the J call TRBJ2-7; a weak D match, TRBD2 (6 bases). V was cut by 1 base and J by 2 bases, with 9 bases left in between. This CDR3 contains 14 residues. Per the germline V gene, CDR1 is LGHNT and CDR2 is FRNRAP. The CDR3 bases are TGTGCTAGTGGTTTGGCGGGCGGGACCTACGAGCAGTACTTC. Its protein product is CASGLAGGTYEQYF.

This chain links TRBV6-1 with TRBJ2-7, with TRBD1 as a possible D gene (5 bases). The CDR3 length is 13 residues. Germline lookup yields CDR1 MNHNS and CDR2 SASEGT. Trimming shortened V by 4 bases and J by 2 bases, and 9 bases separated the two germline ends. CDR3 coding DNA: TGTGCCAGCAGTGTGAGACAGACCTACGAGCAGTACTTC. It translates to CASSVRQTYEQYF.